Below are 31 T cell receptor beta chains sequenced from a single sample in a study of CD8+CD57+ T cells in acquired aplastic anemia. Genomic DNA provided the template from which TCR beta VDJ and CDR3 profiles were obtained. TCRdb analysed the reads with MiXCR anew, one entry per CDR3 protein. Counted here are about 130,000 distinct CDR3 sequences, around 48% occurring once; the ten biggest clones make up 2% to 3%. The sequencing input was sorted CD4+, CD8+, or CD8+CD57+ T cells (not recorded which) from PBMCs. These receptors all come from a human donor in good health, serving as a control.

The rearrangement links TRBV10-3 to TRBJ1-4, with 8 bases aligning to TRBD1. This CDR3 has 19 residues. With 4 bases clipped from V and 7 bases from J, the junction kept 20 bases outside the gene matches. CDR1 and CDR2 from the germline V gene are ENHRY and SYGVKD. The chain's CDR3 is CAISGGETGAYEGSEKLFF. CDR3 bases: TGTGCCATCAGTGGGGGGGAGACAGGGGCTTACGAGGGAAGTGAAAAACTGTTTTTT.

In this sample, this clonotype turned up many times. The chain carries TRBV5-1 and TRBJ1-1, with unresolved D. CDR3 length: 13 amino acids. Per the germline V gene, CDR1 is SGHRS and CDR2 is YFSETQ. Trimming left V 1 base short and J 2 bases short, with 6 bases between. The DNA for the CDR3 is TGCGCCAGCAGCTTGAGGGCTAACACTGAAGCTTTCTTT. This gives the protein CASSLRANTEAFF.

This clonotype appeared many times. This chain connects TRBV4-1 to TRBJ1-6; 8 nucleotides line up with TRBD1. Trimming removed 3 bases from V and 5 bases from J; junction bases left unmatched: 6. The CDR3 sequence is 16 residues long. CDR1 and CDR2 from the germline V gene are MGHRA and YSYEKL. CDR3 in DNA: TGCGCCAGCAGCCACCAGGGGGCAGGGGATAATTCACCCCTCCACTTT. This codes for CASSHQGAGDNSPLHF.

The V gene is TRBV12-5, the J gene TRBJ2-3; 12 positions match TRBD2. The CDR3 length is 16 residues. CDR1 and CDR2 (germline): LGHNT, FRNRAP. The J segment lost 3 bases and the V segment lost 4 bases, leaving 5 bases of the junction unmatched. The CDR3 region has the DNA TGTGCTAGTGGTTCGACTAGCGGGGGAGGGACAGATACGCAGTATTTT. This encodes CASGSTSGGGTDTQYF.

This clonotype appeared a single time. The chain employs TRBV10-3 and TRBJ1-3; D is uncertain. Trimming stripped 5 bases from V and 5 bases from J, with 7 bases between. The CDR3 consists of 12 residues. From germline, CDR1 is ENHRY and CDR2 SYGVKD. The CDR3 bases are TGTGCCATCAGTTCCGAACGAAACACCATATATTTT. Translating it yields CAISSERNTIYF.

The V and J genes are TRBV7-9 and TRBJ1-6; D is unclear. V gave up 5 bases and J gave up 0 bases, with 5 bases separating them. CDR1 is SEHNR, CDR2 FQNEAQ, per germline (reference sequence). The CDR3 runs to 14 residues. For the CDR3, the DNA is TGTGCCAGCAGCCCAGGCTCCTATAATTCACCCCTCCACTTT. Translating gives CASSPGSYNSPLHF.

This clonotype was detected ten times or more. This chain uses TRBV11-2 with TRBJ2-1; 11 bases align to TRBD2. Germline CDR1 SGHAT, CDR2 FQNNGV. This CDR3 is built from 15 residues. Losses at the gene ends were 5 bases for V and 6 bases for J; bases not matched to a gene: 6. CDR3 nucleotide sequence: TGTGCCAGCAGCATAACTAGCGGGGGAGCCAATGAGCAGTTCTTC. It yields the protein CASSITSGGANEQFF.

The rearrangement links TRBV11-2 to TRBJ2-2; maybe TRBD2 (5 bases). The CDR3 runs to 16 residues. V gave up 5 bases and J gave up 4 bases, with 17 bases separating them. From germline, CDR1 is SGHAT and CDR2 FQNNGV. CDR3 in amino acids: CASSLVWTASTGELFF. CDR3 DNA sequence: TGTGCCAGCAGCCTTGTTTGGACTGCAAGCACCGGGGAGCTGTTTTTT.

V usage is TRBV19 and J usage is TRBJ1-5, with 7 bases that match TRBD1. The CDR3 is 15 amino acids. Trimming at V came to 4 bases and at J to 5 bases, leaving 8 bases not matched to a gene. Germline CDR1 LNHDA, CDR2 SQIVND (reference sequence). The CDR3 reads CASSTDREEDQPQHF. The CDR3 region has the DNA TGTGCCAGTAGTACTGACAGGGAGGAGGATCAGCCCCAGCATTTT.

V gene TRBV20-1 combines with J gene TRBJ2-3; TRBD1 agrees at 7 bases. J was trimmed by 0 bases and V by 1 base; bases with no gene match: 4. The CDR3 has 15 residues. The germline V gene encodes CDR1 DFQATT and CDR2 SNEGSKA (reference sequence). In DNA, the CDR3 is TGCAGTGCTAGAGCACAGGGGTGGAGCACAGATACGCAGTATTTT. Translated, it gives CSARAQGWSTDTQYF.

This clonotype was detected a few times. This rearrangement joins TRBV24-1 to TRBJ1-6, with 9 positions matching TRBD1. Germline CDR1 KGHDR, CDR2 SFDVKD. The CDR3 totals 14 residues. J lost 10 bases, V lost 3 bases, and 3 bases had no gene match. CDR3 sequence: CATSDGTGPSPLHF. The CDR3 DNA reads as TGTGCCACCAGTGATGGGACAGGGCCATCACCCCTCCACTTT.

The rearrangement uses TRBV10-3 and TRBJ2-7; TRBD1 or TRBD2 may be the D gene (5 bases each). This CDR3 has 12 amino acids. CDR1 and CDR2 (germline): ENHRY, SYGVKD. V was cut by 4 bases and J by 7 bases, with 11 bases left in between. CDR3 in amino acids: CAISAERGEQYF. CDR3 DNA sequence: TGTGCCATCAGTGCTGAGAGGGGTGAGCAGTACTTC.

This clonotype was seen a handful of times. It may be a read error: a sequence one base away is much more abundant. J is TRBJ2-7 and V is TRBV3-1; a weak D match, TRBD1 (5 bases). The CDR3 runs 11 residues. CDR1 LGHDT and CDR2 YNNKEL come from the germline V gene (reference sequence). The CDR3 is CVSSHRYEQYF. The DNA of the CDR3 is TGTGTCAGCAGTCACAGGTACGAGCAGTACTTC.

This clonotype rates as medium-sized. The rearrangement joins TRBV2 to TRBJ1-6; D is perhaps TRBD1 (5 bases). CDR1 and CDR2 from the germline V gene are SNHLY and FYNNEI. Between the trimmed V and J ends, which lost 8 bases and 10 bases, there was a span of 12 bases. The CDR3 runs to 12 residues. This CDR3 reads CASLGEGSPLHF. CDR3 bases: TGTGCCAGCCTGGGGGAGGGATCACCCCTCCACTTT.

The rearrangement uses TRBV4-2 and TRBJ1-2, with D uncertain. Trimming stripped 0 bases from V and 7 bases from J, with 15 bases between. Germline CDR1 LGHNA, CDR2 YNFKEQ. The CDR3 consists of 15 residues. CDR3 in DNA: TGTGCCAGCAGCCAAGATCGCGGAACAGTGGCTGGCTACACCTTC. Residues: CASSQDRGTVAGYTF.

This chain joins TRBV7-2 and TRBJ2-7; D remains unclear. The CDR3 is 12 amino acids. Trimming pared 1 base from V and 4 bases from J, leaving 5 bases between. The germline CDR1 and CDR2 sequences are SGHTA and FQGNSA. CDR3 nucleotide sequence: TGTGCCAGCAGCTTAGTGCCATACGAGCAGTACTTC. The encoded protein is CASSLVPYEQYF.

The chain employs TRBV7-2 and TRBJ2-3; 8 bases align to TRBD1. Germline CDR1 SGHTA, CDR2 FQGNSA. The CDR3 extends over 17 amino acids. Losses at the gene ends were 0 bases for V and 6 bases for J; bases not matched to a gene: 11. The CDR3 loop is CASSLAPWTGFGDTQYF. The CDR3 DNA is TGTGCCAGCAGCTTAGCCCCTTGGACAGGGTTTGGGGATACGCAGTATTTT.

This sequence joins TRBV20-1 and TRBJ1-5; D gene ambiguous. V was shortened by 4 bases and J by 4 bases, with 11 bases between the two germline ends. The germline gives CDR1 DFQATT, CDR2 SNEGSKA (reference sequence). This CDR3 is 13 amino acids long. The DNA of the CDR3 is TGCAGTGCTAAAAGCCAGCCAAATCAGCCCCAGCATTTT. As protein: CSAKSQPNQPQHF.

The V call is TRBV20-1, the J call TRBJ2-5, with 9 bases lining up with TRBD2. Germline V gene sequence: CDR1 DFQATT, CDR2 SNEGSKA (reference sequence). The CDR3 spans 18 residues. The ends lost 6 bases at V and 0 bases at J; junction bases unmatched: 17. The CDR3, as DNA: TGCAGTGCCCCCCCAGGGAGTAGCGGGGGCCGTGACCAAGAGACCCAGTACTTC. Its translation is CSAPPGSSGGRDQETQYF.

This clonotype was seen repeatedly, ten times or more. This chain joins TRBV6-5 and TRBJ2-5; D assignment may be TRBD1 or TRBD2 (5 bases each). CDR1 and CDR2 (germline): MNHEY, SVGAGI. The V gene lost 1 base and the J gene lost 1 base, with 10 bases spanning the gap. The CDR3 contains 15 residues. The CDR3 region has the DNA TGTGCCAGCAGTTACTTACCGGGGCGCCAAGAGACCCAGTACTTC. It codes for CASSYLPGRQETQYF.

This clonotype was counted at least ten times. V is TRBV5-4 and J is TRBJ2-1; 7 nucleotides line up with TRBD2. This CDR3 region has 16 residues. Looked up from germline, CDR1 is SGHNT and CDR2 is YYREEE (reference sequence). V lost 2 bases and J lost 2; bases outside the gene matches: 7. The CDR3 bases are TGTGCCAGCAGCTTTTTTAGGAGCGGGGCCTACAATGAGCAGTTCTTC. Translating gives CASSFFRSGAYNEQFF.

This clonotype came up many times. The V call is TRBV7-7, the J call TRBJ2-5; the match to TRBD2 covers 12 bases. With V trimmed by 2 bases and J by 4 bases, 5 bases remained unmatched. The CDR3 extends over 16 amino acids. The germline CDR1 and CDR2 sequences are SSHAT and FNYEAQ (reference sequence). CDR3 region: CASSLSLAGGTETQYF. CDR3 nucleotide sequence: TGTGCCAGCAGCTTATCCCTAGCGGGGGGGACAGAGACCCAGTACTTC.

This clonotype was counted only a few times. In DNA, the CDR3 is TGTGCCAGCAGCTTAACAGGGCCATCTTTTGGAAACACCATATATTTT. As protein: CASSLTGPSFGNTIYF. This rearrangement joins TRBV11-1 to TRBJ1-3, with D possibly matching TRBD1 (6 bases). The length of the CDR3 is 16 residues. V was shortened by 2 bases and J by 3 bases, with 14 bases between the two germline ends. Looked up from germline, CDR1 is SGHAT and CDR2 is FQDESV (reference sequence). Combining the CDR3 with reference TRBV11-1 and TRBJ1-3 gives the whole variable domain EAEVAQSPRYKITEKSQAVAFWCDPISGHATLYWYRQILGQGPELLVQFQDESVVDDSQLPKDRFSAERLKGVDSTLKIQPAELGDSAMYLCASSLTGPSFGNTIYFGEGSWLTVV.

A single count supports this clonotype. Written as DNA, the CDR3 is TGTGCCACCAGCAAGTGGGAAGCGGGGGGCCTGGAGGAGACCCAGTACTTC. Protein product: CATSKWEAGGLEETQYF. The chain joins TRBV15 to TRBJ2-5, with TRBD2 matching over 9 bases. The CDR3 extends over 17 amino acids. V gave up 4 bases and J gave up 5 bases; unmatched junction bases: 14. Germline CDR1 and CDR2: LNHNV and YYDKDF (reference sequence).

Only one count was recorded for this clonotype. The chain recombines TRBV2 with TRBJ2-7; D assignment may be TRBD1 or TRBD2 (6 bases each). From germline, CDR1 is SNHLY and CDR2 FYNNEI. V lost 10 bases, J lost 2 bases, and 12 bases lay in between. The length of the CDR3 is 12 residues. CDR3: CATGAGPYEQYF. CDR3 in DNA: TGTGCCACGGGGGCGGGCCCCTACGAGCAGTACTTC.

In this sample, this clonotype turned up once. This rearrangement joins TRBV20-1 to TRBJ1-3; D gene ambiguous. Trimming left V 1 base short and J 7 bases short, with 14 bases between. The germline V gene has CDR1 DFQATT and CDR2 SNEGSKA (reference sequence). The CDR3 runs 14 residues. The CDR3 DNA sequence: TGCAGTGCTAGAGTGCCTAGCGGGGTTAACACCATATATTTT. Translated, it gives CSARVPSGVNTIYF.

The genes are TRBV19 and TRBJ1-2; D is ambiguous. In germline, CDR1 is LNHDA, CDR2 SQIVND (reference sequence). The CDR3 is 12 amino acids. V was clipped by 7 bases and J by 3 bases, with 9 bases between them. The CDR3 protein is CASKHWDYGYTF. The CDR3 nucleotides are TGTGCCAGTAAACATTGGGACTATGGCTACACCTTC.

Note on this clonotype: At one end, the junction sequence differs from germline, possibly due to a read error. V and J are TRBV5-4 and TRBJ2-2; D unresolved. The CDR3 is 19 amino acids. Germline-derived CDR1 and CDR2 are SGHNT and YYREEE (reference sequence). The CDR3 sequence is CASGLVPTRTTRDTGELFF. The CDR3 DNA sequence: TGTGCCAGCGGCTTGGTCCCAACTCGAACTACGCGAGACACCGGGGAGCTGTTTTTT. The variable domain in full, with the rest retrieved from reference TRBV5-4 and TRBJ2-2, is ETGVTQSPTHLIKTRGQQVTLRCSSQSGHNTVSWYQQALGQGPQFIFQYYREEENGRGNFPPRFSGLQFPNYSSELNVNALELDDSALYLCASGLVPTRTTRDTGELFFGEGSRLTVL.

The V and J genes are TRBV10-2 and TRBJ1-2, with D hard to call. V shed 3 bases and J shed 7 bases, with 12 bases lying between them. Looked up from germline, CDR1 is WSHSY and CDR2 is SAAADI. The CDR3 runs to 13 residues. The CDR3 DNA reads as TGCGCCAGCAGTGACTCGACCGGGATTGGCTACACCTTC. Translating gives CASSDSTGIGYTF.

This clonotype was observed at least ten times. CDR3 nucleotides: TGTGCCAGCAGTTACTCTCAGGGTAGAGGGCGGGGAGCTTTCTTT. As protein: CASSYSQGRGRGAFF. V is TRBV6-5 and J is TRBJ1-1; tentatively, D is TRBD1 (5 bases). This CDR3 is 15 amino acids long. Germline V CDR1 and CDR2: MNHEY, SVGAGI. The ends were cut back, 0 bases at V and 10 bases at J, with 18 bases in the middle.

The CDR3 nucleotides read TGTGCCACCAGCTATGGTACAGCTAACTATGGCTACACCTTC. This encodes CATSYGTANYGYTF. The chain joins TRBV15 to TRBJ1-2; D is unresolved. The V and J ends lost 5 bases and 0 bases respectively, with 10 bases between them. Germline CDR1 LNHNV, CDR2 YYDKDF (reference sequence). The CDR3 extends over 14 amino acids.